Below, 19 T cell receptor beta chains from the same sample are listed, as sequenced in a study of blood T cell repertoires in COVID-19. Sequenced by immunoSEQ multiplex PCR; TCRdb stores in-frame clones only, minus some. The data contain about 300,000 clones, more than 75% of them singletons. The sample taken for sequencing was peripheral blood. The source of these receptors is an older man with acute or convalescent COVID-19.

This clone was seen more than once but under ten times. The chain joins TRBV3-1 (or the pseudogene TRBV3-2) to TRBJ1-6, with D possibly being TRBD1 (6 bases). Germline CDR1 LGHDT, CDR2 YNNKEL (reference sequence). The V end lost 1 base, the J end lost 10 bases, and 17 bases lay between the germline ends. The CDR3 has 16 amino acids. CDR3 amino acids: CASSQAGSGVSSPLHF. CDR3 in DNA: TGTGCCAGCAGCCAAGCTGGGTCAGGGGTCAGCTCACCCCTCCACTTT.

The J gene is TRBJ1-3, the V gene TRBV7-2; 10 positions agree with TRBD1. CDR1 and CDR2 (germline): SGHTA, FQGNSA. The CDR3 consists of 18 residues. V lost 5 bases and J lost 3; bases outside the gene matches: 13. The CDR3 spells CASSPRRGTGAIGNTIYF. CDR3 nucleotides: TGTGCCAGCAGCCCACGACGTGGGACAGGGGCGATTGGAAACACCATATATTTT.

The chain carries TRBV5-4 and TRBJ2-7, with TRBD2 as a possible D gene (6 bases). V lost 4 bases and J lost 2, with 13 bases in between. The V gene's germline CDR1 is SGHNT and CDR2 YYREEE (reference sequence). CDR3 length: 14 residues. For the CDR3, the DNA is TGTGCCAGCAGCAAACCGGGACTCACCTACGAGCAGTACTTC. Its translation is CASSKPGLTYEQYF.

This chain links TRBV24-1 with TRBJ1-3; D is unclear. V lost 4 bases to trimming and J lost 0 bases, with 9 bases between them. The CDR3 loop spans 15 amino acids. Germline CDR1 is KGHDR and CDR2 is SFDVKD. CDR3 sequence: CATSEARDSGNTIYF. DNA of the CDR3: TGTGCCACCAGTGAGGCGCGGGACTCTGGAAACACCATATATTTT.

The J gene is TRBJ1-6, the V gene TRBV28; 9 positions match TRBD1. With 3 bases clipped from V and 7 bases from J, the junction kept 7 bases outside the gene matches. Germline CDR1 reads MDHEN; CDR2 reads SYDVKM. The CDR3 totals 16 residues. The CDR3 protein is CASSFLPGTGNSPLHF. The CDR3, as DNA: TGTGCCAGCAGTTTTCTTCCCGGGACAGGGAATTCACCCCTCCACTTT. The whole variable domain, filled in from reference TRBV28 and TRBJ1-6, reads DVKVTQSSRYLVKRTGEKVFLECVQDMDHENMFWYRQDPGLGLRLIYFSYDVKMKEKGDIPEGYSVSREKKERFSLILESASTNQTSMYLCASSFLPGTGNSPLHFGNGTRLTVT.

This rearrangement joins TRBV3-1 (or the pseudogene TRBV3-2) to TRBJ2-7; D may be TRBD2 (5 bases). The CDR3 has 14 amino acids. The germline gives CDR1 LGHDT, CDR2 YNNKEL (reference sequence). V lost 3 bases and J lost 0, with 9 bases in between. In DNA form, the CDR3 reads TGTGCCAGCAGCCATAGGCGGGCCTCCTACGAGCAGTACTTC. It is translated as CASSHRRASYEQYF.

The genes are TRBV30 and TRBJ1-3; D ambiguous. This CDR3 has 14 amino acids. Germline V lookup: CDR1 GTSNPN, CDR2 SVGIG (reference sequence). V was cut by 5 bases and J by 1 base, with 12 bases left in between. The CDR3 bases are TGTGCCTGGCGGAACCCGGGTTCTGGAAACACCATATATTTT. Protein sequence: CAWRNPGSGNTIYF.

This chain connects TRBV4-1 to TRBJ2-2; 7 nucleotides agree with TRBD1. Trimming removed 1 base from V and 7 bases from J; junction bases left unmatched: 12. The CDR3 length is 17 residues. Looked up from germline, CDR1 is MGHRA and CDR2 is YSYEKL. The CDR3 here is CASSQGTGARYVGELFF. DNA of the CDR3: TGCGCCAGCAGCCAAGGGACAGGTGCAAGATATGTCGGGGAGCTGTTTTTT.

This clone has just a few counts. The J gene is TRBJ1-1, the V gene TRBV6-2 or TRBV6-3, with TRBD1 matching 7 bases. The CDR3 is 17 amino acids. J was trimmed by 0 bases and V by 0 bases; bases with no gene match: 7. Germline CDR1 is MNHEY and CDR2 is SVGEGT. The CDR3 DNA is TGTGCCAGCAGTTACTCTATATTGACAGGGATGAACACTGAAGCTTTCTTT. As protein: CASSYSILTGMNTEAFF.

The V gene is TRBV3-1 (or the pseudogene TRBV3-2), the J gene TRBJ1-2; TRBD1 might be the D (6 bases). The CDR3 contains 13 residues. Germline V gene data show CDR1 as LGHDT and CDR2 as YNNKEL (reference sequence). V was trimmed by 5 bases and J by 6 bases, leaving 13 bases between them. The CDR3 sequence is CASSAGGGHGYTF. DNA of the CDR3: TGTGCCAGCAGCGCCGGGGGGGGGCATGGCTACACCTTC.

The CDR3 loop reads CASSSPDSFGKLFF. The CDR3 bases are TGTGCCAGCAGCTCACCAGACAGTTTCGGAAAACTGTTTTTT. The gene calls are TRBV7-2 and TRBJ1-4, with D perhaps TRBD1 (5 bases). Germline V lookup: CDR1 SGHTA, CDR2 FQGNSA. The ends were cut back, 4 bases at V and 10 bases at J, with 16 bases in the middle. The CDR3 is 14 residues long.

The chain couples TRBV3-1 (or the pseudogene TRBV3-2) to TRBJ1-2; 7 bases align to TRBD1. Germline CDR1 and CDR2: LGHDT and YNNKEL (reference sequence). The CDR3 extends over 15 amino acids. The J segment lost 4 bases and the V segment lost 6 bases, leaving 11 bases of the junction unmatched. The CDR3 DNA reads as TGTGCCAGCAGGGAAGGGACAGAATTAAGCTATGGCTACACCTTC. Protein: CASREGTELSYGYTF.

This chain's CDR3 is CASSQAYGNTIYF. DNA of the CDR3: TGCGCCAGCAGCCAGGCATATGGAAACACCATATATTTT. V usage is TRBV4-3 and J usage is TRBJ1-3; no firm D call. Germline V gene sequence: CDR1 LGHNA, CDR2 YSLEER. The CDR3 is 13 residues long. V was pared by 3 bases and J by 3 bases, with 6 bases between.

The chain employs TRBV4-2 and TRBJ1-5; the match to TRBD1 covers 7 bases. Germline values: CDR1 LGHNA, CDR2 YNFKEQ. The CDR3 length is 14 residues. Trimming cost V 0 bases and J 8 bases; bases outside gene matches: 4. Here the CDR3 DNA reads TGTGCCAGCAGCCAAGATCGACAGGGAGAGCCCCAGCATTTT. It encodes CASSQDRQGEPQHF.

This clone was detected only a few times. V and J are TRBV2 and TRBJ2-7; D might be TRBD1 (5 bases). The CDR3 is 14 residues long. Germline V lookup: CDR1 SNHLY, CDR2 FYNNEI. V was shortened by 9 bases and J by 2 bases, with 17 bases between the two germline ends. CDR3 residues: CASRSRVLTYEQYF. CDR3 in DNA: TGTGCCAGTAGATCCAGGGTCCTAACCTACGAGCAGTACTTC.

The chain has TRBV20-1 and TRBJ1-1; D remains unclear. The V end was cut by 6 bases, the J end by 0 bases, with 5 bases between. Germline CDR1 is DFQATT and CDR2 is SNEGSKA (reference sequence). The CDR3 is 11 residues long. The CDR3 DNA is TGCAGTGCCCAGATGAACACTGAAGCTTTCTTT. It specifies CSAQMNTEAFF.

Comment on this clone: The same CDR3 arises from other DNA sequences in this sample as well. The CDR3 DNA follows: TGCGCCAGCAGCTTAGCAGGGGGGACTAATGAAAAACTGTTTTTT. Translation gives CASSLAGGTNEKLFF. J is TRBJ1-4 and V is TRBV5-1, with 7 bases that match TRBD1. This CDR3 is built from 15 residues. V lost 2 bases to trimming and J lost 2 bases; unmatched junction nucleotides: 3. The germline V gene encodes CDR1 SGHRS and CDR2 YFSETQ. The variable domain in full, completed from reference TRBV5-1 and TRBJ1-4, reads KAGVTQTPRYLIKTRGQQVTLSCSPISGHRSVSWYQQTPGQGLQFLFEYFSETQRNKGNFPGRFSGRQFSNSRSEMNVSTLELGDSALYLCASSLAGGTNEKLFFGSGTQLSVL.

The chain uses TRBV4-1 and TRBJ1-1; D unclear. The V gene's germline CDR1 is MGHRA and CDR2 YSYEKL. This CDR3 has 11 amino acids. Trimming removed 5 bases at V and 3 bases at J, with 4 bases between. CDR3 sequence reads: CASSSYTEAFF. The DNA of the CDR3 is TGCGCCAGCAGCTCGTACACTGAAGCTTTCTTT.

This chain connects TRBV2 to TRBJ2-2, with D possibly being TRBD2 (5 bases). The CDR3 is made up of 13 amino acids. Trimming shortened V by 7 bases and J by 5 bases, and 11 bases separated the two germline ends. Per germline, CDR1 SNHLY and CDR2 FYNNEI. CDR3 amino acids: CASKEVATGELFF. CDR3 sequence (DNA): TGTGCCAGCAAGGAGGTTGCGACCGGGGAGCTGTTTTTT. The whole variable domain, remainder taken from reference TRBV2 and TRBJ2-2, is EPEVTQTPSHQVTQMGQEVILRCVPISNHLYFYWYRQILGQKVEFLVSFYNNEISEKSEIFDDQFSVERPDGSNFTLKIRSTKLEDSAMYFCASKEVATGELFFGEGSRLTVL.